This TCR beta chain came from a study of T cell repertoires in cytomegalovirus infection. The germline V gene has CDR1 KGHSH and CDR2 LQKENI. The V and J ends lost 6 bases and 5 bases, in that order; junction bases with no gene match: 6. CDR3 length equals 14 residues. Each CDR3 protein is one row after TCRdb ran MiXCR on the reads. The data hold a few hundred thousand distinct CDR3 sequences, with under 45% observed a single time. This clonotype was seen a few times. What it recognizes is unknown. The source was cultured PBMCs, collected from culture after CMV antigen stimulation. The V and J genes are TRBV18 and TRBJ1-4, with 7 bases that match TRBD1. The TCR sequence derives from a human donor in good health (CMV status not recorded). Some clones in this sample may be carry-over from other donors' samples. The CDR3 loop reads CASSAGTENEKLFF. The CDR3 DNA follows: TGTGCCAGCTCGGCCGGGACAGAGAATGAAAAACTGTTTTTT.